This T cell receptor (beta chain) emerged from a study of T cells after yellow fever vaccination. The wider study: Preparation used SMART-Seq v4 Ultra Low Input for the low-cell-number fractions.

Per germline, CDR1 SGDLS and CDR2 YYNGEE. The CDR3 runs 16 residues. Trimming took 4 bases from V and 2 from J, leaving 16 bases between them. TCRdb reanalysed the 5' RACE reads using MiXCR and keeps one entry per CDR3 protein. The profile covers some 120,000 distinct CDR3 sequences, with under 9% appearing a single time and about 40% taken by the ten largest. The chain is built from TRBV9 and TRBJ2-1, with D tentatively TRBD2 (5 bases). This clonotype was obtained from a man aged 18 to 35 who received the YFV17D yellow fever vaccine. The material sequenced was CD8+ T cells sorted from PBMCs, taken on the day of the yellow fever booster vaccination. The CDR3 sequence: CASSPRAVGAYNEQFF. In DNA form, the CDR3 reads TGTGCCAGCAGCCCCCGGGCTGTGGGAGCCTACAATGAGCAGTTCTTC.